These T cell receptor beta chains were read from a single sample in a study of Tregs in tolerant kidney transplant recipients. TCRdb keeps only in-frame clones here, not all; method: immunoSEQ multiplex PCR. This sample has about 83,000 clones, with more than 95% found just once. This sample comprised CD4+ T cells from blood, obtained before the transplant. The receptors were gathered from a human donor who received a combined kidney and bone marrow transplant. CDR3s include the opening cysteine and the closing phenylalanine or tryptophan. A D gene is named only where the DNA matches it firmly. The size entry is marked missing in some rows and otherwise reads once, few, many or a size class.

TRBJ2-1,.,.,TRBV9,TGTGCCAGCACTTGGGGGGAGGAATACAATGAGCAGTTCTTC,CASTWGEEYNEQFF
TRBJ2-3,.,.,TRBV2,TGTGCCAGGGACCGTGGAGGGGTTGGGATCACAGATACGCAGTATTTT,CARDRGGVGITDTQYF
TRBJ2-1,.,TRBD2,TRBV4-2,TGTGCCAGCAGCCGTAAGGCCGGGACTAGCGGGAGTCATGAGCAGTTCTTC,CASSRKAGTSGSHEQFF
TRBJ1-2,.,.,TRBV7-2,TGTGCCAGCAGCACCGGACAGAACTATGGCTACACCTTC,CASSTGQNYGYTF
TRBJ2-7,.,.,TRBV2,TGTGCCAGCAGTGAAGACAGGTCGGGCGAGCAGTACTTC,CASSEDRSGEQYF
TRBJ2-2,.,TRBD1,TRBV7-6,TGTGCCAGCAGCTTGGGGACAGCCAACACCGGGGAGCTGTTTTTT,CASSLGTANTGELFF
TRBJ2-1,.,TRBD1,TRBV15,TGTGCCACCAGCCGATCCCCCAGGGGGCGAATCAATGAGCAGTTCTTC,CATSRSPRGRINEQFF
TRBJ1-2,.,.,TRBV7-2,TGTGCCAGCAGCCAGGGGTTTAACTATGGCTACACCTTC,CASSQGFNYGYTF
TRBJ2-5,.,TRBD1,TRBV27,TGTGCCAGCAGTAGAGACAGGGGGCGCGAAGAGACCCAGTACTTC,CASSRDRGREETQYF
TRBJ2-3,.,.,TRBV28,TGTGCCAGCAGTTCCCCAGGGACAGATACGCAGTATTTT,CASSSPGTDTQYF
TRBJ2-3,.,TRBD2,TRBV30,TGTGCCTGGAGTTGGAAGCGGGGGGGCACAGATACGCAGTATTTT,CAWSWKRGGTDTQYF
TRBJ1-4,.,.,TRBV19,TGTGCCAGTAGTACTCGACAGAGACGTAATGAAAAACTGTTTTTT,CASSTRQRRNEKLFF
TRBJ2-7,.,.,TRBV6-5,TGTGCCAGCAATCGACTAGGAAGCTACGAGCAGTACTTC,CASNRLGSYEQYF
TRBJ2-7,once,TRBD2,TRBV5-1,TGCGCCAGCAGCTCGTTCTTAGCGGGGGAGCAGTACTTC,CASSSFLAGEQYF
TRBJ2-1,once,TRBD2,TRBV4-2,TGTGCCAGCAGCTTTATCTCAGCGGGAGGGTACAATGAGCAGTTCTTC,CASSFISAGGYNEQFF
TRBJ1-1,.,.,TRBV5-1,TGCGCCAGCAGCTTTGTCCCAGGGAACACTGAAGCTTTCTTT,CASSFVPGNTEAFF
TRBJ2-7,.,.,TRBV10-1,TGCGCCGGTCGAGGCGCACGCACCTACGAGCAGTACTTC,CAGRGARTYEQYF
TRBJ2-1,.,.,TRBV7-2,TGTGCCAGCAGCTTAGCGATGAGCTCCTACAATGAGCAGTTCTTC,CASSLAMSSYNEQFF
TRBJ1-6,.,TRBD1,TRBV5-6,TGTGCCAGCAGCCTGCGGACAGGGATTGGTTCCTCACCCCTCCACTTT,CASSLRTGIGSSPLHF
TRBJ2-1,.,.,TRBV21-1,TGTGCCAGCACCACCACTGTGAAGGAGGGCAATGAGCAGTTCTTC,CASTTTVKEGNEQFF
TRBJ2-3,.,TRBD2,TRBV5-1,TGCGCCAGCAGCTTGGTGCGGGAGGGGACAGATACGCAGTATTTT,CASSLVREGTDTQYF
TRBJ2-1,.,TRBD2,TRBV7-2,TGTGCCAGCAGCTTACTCGCCAGGGTAGCGGGAGTATACAATGAGCAGTTCTTC,CASSLLARVAGVYNEQFF
TRBJ1-1,.,TRBD1,TRBV30,TGTGCCTTCACATACGACAGGGTGTACACTGAAGCTTTCTTT,CAFTYDRVYTEAFF
TRBJ1-5,.,.,TRBV27,TGTGCCAGCAGTCATGGGGGGGATCAGCCCCAGCATTTT,CASSHGGDQPQHF
TRBJ1-3,once,.,TRBV18,TGTGCCAGCTCGCCCACAGGGACGGGAGGAAACACCATATATTTT,CASSPTGTGGNTIYF
TRBJ2-3,once,TRBD2,TRBV11-3,TGTGCCAGCAGACTAGCGGAGAGCACAGATACGCAGTATTTT,CASRLAESTDTQYF
TRBJ1-4,.,TRBD1,TRBV5-1,TGCGCCAGCAGCCCCGACAGGGGAGTAGTAACTAATGAAAAACTGTTTTTT,CASSPDRGVVTNEKLFF
TRBJ2-1,once,TRBD2,TRBV30,TGTGCCTGGAGGACTAGCGGGATAATGAGTGAGCAGTTCTTC,CAWRTSGIMSEQFF
TRBJ2-5,.,TRBD2,TRBV9,TGTGCCAGCAGCGGGACTAGCGGACAAGAGACCCAGTACTTC,CASSGTSGQETQYF
TRBJ2-2,.,TRBD1,TRBV27,TGTGCCAGCAGTTTTGACAGGGTAGGGACCGGGGAGCTGTTTTTT,CASSFDRVGTGELFF
TRBJ2-7,.,TRBD1,TRBV7-3,TGTGCCAGCAGCTGGGACAGGGCGGCCGAGCAGTACTTC,CASSWDRAAEQYF
TRBJ2-2,once,.,TRBV6-5,TGTGCCAGCAGCCCGGCCACCGGGAGGGAGCTGTTTTTT,CASSPATGRELFF
TRBJ1-1,.,TRBD1,TRBV25-1,TGTGCCAGCAGTGGTGACAGGGCGGAAAACACTGAAGCTTTCTTT,CASSGDRAENTEAFF
TRBJ1-2,.,.,TRBV20-1,TGCAGTGCTCTCCGAGGGAATGGCTACACCTTC,CSALRGNGYTF
TRBJ1-2,.,.,TRBV4-3,TGCGCCAGCAGCCAAGATCTGGACATTCGCTATGGCTACACCTTC,CASSQDLDIRYGYTF
TRBJ2-7,.,TRBD1,TRBV7-2,TGTGCCAGCAGCTTCAACAGGGGGGCCTACGAGCAGTACTTC,CASSFNRGAYEQYF
TRBJ2-1,.,.,TRBV7-2,TGTGCCAGCAGCCCCCAGGGGCCAAACAATGAGCAGTTCTTC,CASSPQGPNNEQFF
TRBJ1-5,once,TRBD1,TRBV7-9,TGTGCCAGCAGCCCAATGACAGGGCCGGCGGATCAGCCCCAGCATTTT,CASSPMTGPADQPQHF
TRBJ1-2,.,.,TRBV5-4,TGTGCCAGCACCGCCGCGGGCGCCTATGGCTACACCTTC,CASTAAGAYGYTF
TRBJ1-2,.,TRBD1,TRBV6-5,TGTGCCAGCAGGGGAGTCGGAACAGGGGACTATGGCTACACCTTC,CASRGVGTGDYGYTF